One sample yielded the 17 T cell receptor beta chains listed below, sequenced in a study of T cell repertoires in cytomegalovirus infection (dated by TCRdb to about 2019). What the treatment or condition label conveys for this sample: in vitro stimulation with specific CMV peptide epitopes to enrich CMV-specific T cells. Sequencing was performed on an Illumina HiSeq 1500. TCRdb redid the processing of the public reads, applying fastp at Q25 and MiXCR, and retained in-frame beta chains. One record per CDR3 amino acid sequence lists the most common genes and DNA. The sample table holds some 350,000 distinct CDR3 sequences, of which about 34% were seen once. The ten largest account for approximately 13% of the sample. Their antigens remain unidentified. This material consisted of cultured PBMCs, taken from culture after CMV antigen stimulation. Receptor source: a human donor in good health (CMV status not recorded). Some clones in this sample may be carry-over from other donors' samples.

Remarks on this clonotype: At one boundary the junction diverges from the germline segment, which might be a read error. V and J are TRBV6-1 and TRBJ1-5; the match to TRBD1 covers 7 bases. Germline CDR1 and CDR2: MNHNS and SASEGT. The CDR3 runs 15 residues. This CDR3 is CAGRTGFGSNQPQHF. CDR3 bases: TGTGCCGGCAGGACAGGCTTTGGTAGCAATCAGCCCCAGCATTTT.

V gene TRBV6-2 or TRBV6-3 combines with J gene TRBJ2-7; either TRBD1 or TRBD2 may fit D (6 bases each). Germline loops: CDR1 MNHEY, CDR2 SVGEGT. The CDR3 is made up of 11 amino acids. The V end was cut by 10 bases, the J end by 3 bases, with 10 bases between. CDR3 DNA: TGTGCCATAGGAGGGGGCTACGAGCAGTACGTC. Amino acids: CAIGGGYEQYV.

This clonotype was observed at least ten times. The chain couples TRBV7-2 to TRBJ2-1, with a tentative D call TRBD2 (5 bases). Deletions cut 1 base from V and 5 bases from J, with 9 bases between. CDR1 and CDR2 from the germline V gene are SGHTA and FQGNSA. This CDR3 contains 14 residues. CDR3: CASSLGGLNNEQFF. The CDR3 coding sequence is TGTGCCAGCAGCTTAGGAGGACTTAACAATGAGCAGTTCTTC. Drawing the rest from reference TRBV7-2 and TRBJ2-1, the complete variable domain is GAGVSQSPSNKVTEKGKDVELRCDPISGHTALYWYRQSLGQGLEFLIYFQGNSAPDKSGLPSDRFSAERTGGSVSTLTIQRTQQEDSAVYLCASSLGGLNNEQFFGPGTRLTVL.

This clonotype was counted a few times. This sequence joins TRBV12-3 or TRBV12-4 and TRBJ1-1, with D possibly being TRBD1 (6 bases). V was trimmed by 3 bases and J by 0 bases, leaving 11 bases between them. The CDR3 loop spans 15 amino acids. The CDR3 region is CASSLQGTMNTEAFF. The CDR3 DNA follows: TGTGCCAGCAGTTTGCAGGGGACGATGAACACTGAAGCTTTCTTT.

This clonotype was detected only a few times. The chain has TRBV4-1 and TRBJ2-7, with 11 bases identical to TRBD1. The CDR3 sequence is 15 residues long. Germline CDR1 reads MGHRA; CDR2 reads YSYEKL. Unmatched junction bases numbered 7, after V lost 3 bases and J lost 6 bases. CDR3 residues: CASSQWDRGGGEQYF. The CDR3 nucleotides are TGCGCCAGCAGCCAGTGGGACAGGGGGGGCGGCGAGCAGTACTTC.

The chain employs TRBV12-3 or TRBV12-4 and TRBJ2-3; 9 bases line up with TRBD1. This CDR3 is 13 amino acids long. Trimming at V came to 1 base and at J to 9 bases, leaving 2 bases not matched to a gene. This CDR3 is CASSLVGQGTQYF. The CDR3 nucleotides read TGTGCCAGCAGTTTAGTGGGACAGGGCACGCAGTATTTT.

The V and J genes are TRBV11-2 and TRBJ1-1; no reliable D call. Germline CDR1 and CDR2: SGHAT and FQNNGV. V lost 5 bases, J lost 1 base, and 14 bases lay in between. The CDR3 covers 15 residues. The chain's CDR3 is CASSPLPAGNTEAFF. In nucleotides, the CDR3 is TGTGCCAGCAGCCCCCTCCCAGCCGGGAACACTGAAGCTTTCTTT.

The V call is TRBV28, the J call TRBJ2-7; 7 bases are shared with TRBD2. The CDR3 covers 15 residues. The ends lost 6 bases at V and 1 base at J; junction bases unmatched: 9. CDR1 and CDR2 (germline): MDHEN, SYDVKM. The CDR3 protein is CASSLGGSESYEQYF. The DNA for the CDR3 is TGTGCCAGCAGCTTGGGAGGGTCGGAGTCCTACGAGCAGTACTTC.

The V gene is TRBV7-2, the J gene TRBJ1-4; the D is unclear. With 1 base removed from V and 0 bases from J, the gap between germline ends came to 9 bases. This CDR3 spans 16 amino acids. Germline lookup yields CDR1 SGHTA and CDR2 FQGNSA. CDR3 sequence: CASSLGVASTNEKLFF. In nucleotides, the CDR3 is TGTGCCAGCAGCTTAGGTGTCGCTTCAACTAATGAAAAACTGTTTTTT.

The V call is TRBV10-3, the J call TRBJ1-2; TRBD1 matches 7 bases. V shed 4 bases, J shed 8 bases, and the junction held 7 bases outside the gene matches. The CDR3 contains 13 residues. CDR1 ENHRY and CDR2 SYGVKD come from the germline V gene. The chain's CDR3 is CAISGDRAYGYTF. The CDR3 nucleotides are TGTGCCATCAGTGGAGACAGGGCTTACGGCTACACCTTC.

The V gene is TRBV19, the J gene TRBJ2-7, with 9 positions matching TRBD1. CDR3 size: 16 residues. J gave up 5 bases and V 3 bases, and 11 bases lay outside the gene matches. The germline V gene encodes CDR1 LNHDA and CDR2 SQIVND (reference sequence). The CDR3 sequence is CASSIKPGQGVNEQYF. DNA for the CDR3: TGTGCCAGTAGTATCAAACCGGGACAGGGAGTAAACGAGCAGTACTTC.

This clonotype was observed a single time. The chain is built from TRBV11-2 and TRBJ2-1; 7 bases are shared with TRBD2. The CDR3 has 16 amino acids. Germline CDR1 and CDR2: SGHAT and FQNNGV. The V gene end was trimmed by 5 bases and the J gene end by 4 bases; junction bases not matched to a gene: 11. The CDR3 reads CASSPIAGEDYNEQFF. CDR3 DNA: TGTGCCAGCAGCCCCATCGCGGGAGAGGATTACAATGAGCAGTTCTTC.

This clonotype was detected only a few times. The V call is TRBV6-5, the J call TRBJ2-1; D might be TRBD2 (5 bases). The V end was cut by 6 bases, the J end by 8 bases, with 17 bases between. This CDR3 region has 14 residues. Germline V gives CDR1 MNHEY, CDR2 SVGAGI. The CDR3 DNA reads TGTGCCAGCAGACTTACCGGGGTAGTGGATGAGCAGTTCTTC. Amino acids: CASRLTGVVDEQFF.

J is TRBJ2-7 and V is TRBV12-3 or TRBV12-4; 7 bases fit TRBD1. The CDR3 sequence is 14 residues long. The V gene end was trimmed by 5 bases and the J gene end by 3 bases; junction bases not matched to a gene: 7. CDR3 amino acids: CASSRFRDSYEQYF. Written as DNA, the CDR3 is TGTGCCAGCAGTCGGTTCAGGGACAGCTACGAGCAGTACTTC.

Only a few counts were recorded for this clonotype. The chain combines TRBV4-1 with TRBJ2-7, with D possibly TRBD2 on 6 matching bases. V lost 2 bases to trimming and J lost 3 bases, with 11 bases between them. The CDR3 consists of 14 residues. CDR1 is MGHRA and CDR2 is YSYEKL in the germline V gene. The CDR3 is CASSQINSGYEQYF. CDR3 nucleotides: TGCGCCAGCAGCCAAATAAATAGCGGCTACGAGCAGTACTTC.

V and J are TRBV19 and TRBJ1-1, with D maybe TRBD1 (6 bases). The CDR3 spans 15 residues. V gave up 5 bases and J gave up 1 base, with 14 bases separating them. Per the germline V gene, CDR1 is LNHDA and CDR2 is SQIVND (reference sequence). The CDR3 sequence: CASSAKTGGNTEAFF. The CDR3 DNA reads as TGTGCCAGTAGTGCCAAGACAGGAGGGAACACTGAAGCTTTCTTT.

Only a few counts were recorded for this clonotype. The chain uses TRBV4-1 and TRBJ1-4; maybe TRBD1 (6 bases). CDR1 is MGHRA, CDR2 YSYEKL, per germline. V lost 0 bases, J lost 8 bases, and 10 bases lay in between. The CDR3 totals 14 residues. Here the CDR3 DNA reads TGCGCCAGCAGCCAAGAAGCTAGGGGGGAAAAACTGTTTTTT. Translation: CASSQEARGEKLFF.